This record looks at one T cell receptor beta chain sequence and its context. TCRdb processed the 5' RACE reads anew with MiXCR; each CDR3 protein has one entry. The sample has about 470,000 distinct CDR3 sequences; about 20% are singletons. The data derive from a study of T-cell memory formation after mild COVID-19. This TCR was sampled from an adult woman who had mild COVID-19 (a few samples of this study predate the infection). Cell type and time point are not known. Sequencing was carried out using PBMCs or a T cell subset sorted from them (not recorded which).

The CDR3 protein is CAISESDRRADSPLHF. The CDR3 DNA is TGTGCCATCAGTGAGTCGGACAGGCGGGCCGATTCACCCCTCCACTTT. This chain connects TRBV10-3 to TRBJ1-6; 7 positions agree with TRBD1. The CDR3 runs to 16 residues. CDR1 and CDR2 (germline): ENHRY, SYGVKD. The V segment lost 0 bases and the J segment 8 bases; nucleotides outside the gene matches: 7.